The 2 T cell receptor beta chains below come from one sample, sequenced in a study of neurological immune-mediated disorders. Each CDR3 protein gets one entry after TCRdb re-called the 5' RACE reads with MiXCR. The table has some 22,000 distinct CDR3 sequences, around 14% seen once. Specified time point: technical triplicate 1. The sequenced sample consisted of CD4+ T cells from blood. The receptors here all came from a female donor with HTLV-1-associated myelopathy (HAM/TSP).

This clonotype came up many times. V and J are TRBV7-6 and TRBJ2-1, with unresolved D. CDR3 length: 13 amino acids. In germline, CDR1 is SGHVS, CDR2 FNYEAQ. With 6 bases removed from V and 3 bases from J, the gap between germline ends came to 9 bases. CDR3 coding DNA: TGTGCCAGCAGTGGAGAGGTCTACAATGAGCAGTTCTTC. The encoded protein is CASSGEVYNEQFF.

This clonotype came up many times. This rearrangement joins TRBV9 to TRBJ2-7; D remains unclear. The germline CDR1 and CDR2 sequences are SGDLS and YYNGEE. Trimming stripped 0 bases from V and 1 base from J, with 8 bases between. CDR3 length: 14 residues. DNA for the CDR3: TGTGCCAGCAGCGTAGCTTCCGGTTCCTACGAGCAGTACTTC. Protein product: CASSVASGSYEQYF.